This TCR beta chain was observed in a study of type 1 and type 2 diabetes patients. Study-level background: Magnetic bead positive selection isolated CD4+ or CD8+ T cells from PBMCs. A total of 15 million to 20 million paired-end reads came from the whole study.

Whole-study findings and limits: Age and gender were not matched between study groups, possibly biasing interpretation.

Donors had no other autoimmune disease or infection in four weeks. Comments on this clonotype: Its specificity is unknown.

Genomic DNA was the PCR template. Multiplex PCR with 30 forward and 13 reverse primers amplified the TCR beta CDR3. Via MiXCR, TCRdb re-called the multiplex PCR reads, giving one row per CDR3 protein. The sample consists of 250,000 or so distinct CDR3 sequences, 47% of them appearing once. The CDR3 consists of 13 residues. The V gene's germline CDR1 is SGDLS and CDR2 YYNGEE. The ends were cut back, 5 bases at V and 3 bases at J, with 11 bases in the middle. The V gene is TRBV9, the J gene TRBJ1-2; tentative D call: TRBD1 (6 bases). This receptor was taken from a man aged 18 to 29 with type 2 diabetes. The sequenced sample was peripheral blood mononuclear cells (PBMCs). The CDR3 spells CASSEGVYYGYTF. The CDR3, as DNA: TGTGCCAGCAGTGAGGGGGTTTACTATGGCTACACCTTC.